This TCR beta chain was recorded in a study of blood T cell repertoires in COVID-19. In the study overall: COVID-19 samples, acute and convalescent, were from the United States, Italy and Spain. PBMCs, B-cell-depleted T cells, or T cells provided the cDNA or gDNA that made up the material.

Per the study methods: Estimated nucleated cell counts came from reference gene primer amplification. Measured with immunoSEQ multiplex PCR; TCRdb has only the in-frame clones, and not every one. For V, J and clone size, that table is used; D and trimming come from the DNA. The sample lists about 54,000 clones, around 93% occurring once. This CDR3 has 17 amino acids. The germline V gene has CDR1 MDHEN and CDR2 SYDVKM. V trimming: 5 bases; J trimming: 2 bases; junction bases outside the gene matches: 7. This sequence originates from a woman aged 55-69 years with active or convalescent COVID-19. The J gene is TRBJ2-2, the V gene TRBV28, with 11 positions matching TRBD1. The sequencing input was peripheral blood. The DNA of the CDR3 is TGTGCCAGCAGTCCCCAGGGACAGGGGGTCAACACCGGGGAGCTGTTTTTT. This translates into CASSPQGQGVNTGELFF.